The rows below give T cell receptor beta chains drawn from one sample of a study of blood T cell repertoires in COVID-19. The protocol was immunoSEQ multiplex PCR, while the TCRdb copy is restricted to in-frame clones and leaves out a portion. The data hold fewer than 200,000 clones, with just under 95% observed a single time. The sample consisted of peripheral blood. The receptors come from a woman aged 50 to 60 with acute or convalescent COVID-19. Each CDR3 is given with its conserved first and last residue. The D gene is left open where the match is weak. Where a row states a size, it is once, few, many or the class of an expanded clone; other rows omit it.

V gene	J gene	D gene	clone size	CDR3 DNA	CDR3 protein
TRBV10-2	TRBJ2-1	TRBD2	.	TGCGCCAGCAGTCGTAGGCGGGGGGTCTACAATGAGCAGTTCTTC	CASSRRRGVYNEQFF
TRBV6-2/TRBV6-3	TRBJ2-1	TRBD1	.	TGTGCCAGCAGTGGGACAGTTAGTGGTTATGAGCAGTTCTTC	CASSGTVSGYEQFF
TRBV7-3	TRBJ2-2	TRBD1	.	TGTGCCAGCGGACAGGGGCCCACCGGGGAGCTGTTTTTT	CASGQGPTGELFF
TRBV7-9	TRBJ2-3	TRBD2	.	TGTGCCAGCAGCTCTCTGACTAGCGGGGGGGCAAATACGCAGTATTTT	CASSSLTSGGANTQYF
TRBV18	TRBJ1-4	.	.	TGTGCCAGCTCACCACTCAACAGCCATAATGAAAAACTGTTTTTT	CASSPLNSHNEKLFF
TRBV4-3	TRBJ1-6	TRBD1	few	TGCGCCAGCAGGGAAGGACAGGGGGCGGGTAGTACACCCCTCCACTTT	CASREGQGAGSTPLHF
TRBV18	TRBJ2-1	TRBD2	.	TGTGCCAGCTCCCCCGGGACTAGCGGGTCCTACAATGAGCAGTTCTTC	CASSPGTSGSYNEQFF
TRBV18	TRBJ2-2	.	.	TGTGCCAGCTCAGGGCCTCGGGGCACCGGGGAGCTGTTTTTT	CASSGPRGTGELFF
TRBV2	TRBJ2-3	.	.	TGTGCCAGCAGTGAGGTCGGTAGTGGTCCAGATACGCAGTATTTT	CASSEVGSGPDTQYF
TRBV9	TRBJ1-6	.	.	TGTGCCAGCAGCGTAGATGAAGGGAGGTCACCCCTCCACTTT	CASSVDEGRSPLHF
TRBV7-9	TRBJ1-1	TRBD1	.	TGTGCCAGCAGCGCCACTCAGGGGGCCGGGAACACTGAAGCTTTCTTT	CASSATQGAGNTEAFF
TRBV28	TRBJ1-2	.	.	TGTGCCAGCAGCTTCTCGGCGGAGGGCTATGGCTACACCTTC	CASSFSAEGYGYTF
TRBV2	TRBJ1-5	TRBD1	.	TGTGCCAGCAGTCACAGGGGAGCTAGCAATCAGCCCCAGCATTTT	CASSHRGASNQPQHF
TRBV6-5	TRBJ1-6	.	.	TGTGCCACTCAGGGCTATAATTCACCCCTCCACTTT	CATQGYNSPLHF
TRBV5-5	TRBJ2-3	.	.	TGTGCCAGCAGCTACTCTAGCACAGATACGCAGTATTTT	CASSYSSTDTQYF
TRBV7-9	TRBJ1-4	TRBD1	.	TGTGCCAGCAGCCTATCCACAGGGGGTTACCCTGAAAAACTGTTTTTT	CASSLSTGGYPEKLFF
TRBV19	TRBJ1-5	TRBD1	.	TGTGCCAGTACCGCGGACAGGGAGGGCAATCAGCCCCAGCATTTT	CASTADREGNQPQHF
TRBV29-1	TRBJ1-2	.	.	TGCAGCGTTGATCAGGGGAGCTACACCTTC	CSVDQGSYTF
TRBV28	TRBJ1-2	TRBD1	.	TGTGCCAGCAGTTTAAGGGACAGGGTATATGGCTACACCTTC	CASSLRDRVYGYTF
TRBV29-1	TRBJ2-7	TRBD2	.	TGCAGCGCAGCGCTAGCGGGGGTGATCTCCTACGAGCAGTACTTC	CSAALAGVISYEQYF
TRBV5-5	TRBJ2-3	.	.	TGTGCCAGCAGCTTGGAAAATCGGACACCCCCGGTCAACACAGATACGCAGTATTTT	CASSLENRTPPVNTDTQYF
TRBV20-1	TRBJ2-2	.	once	TGCAGTGCTAGTGGTCCAGGGCAAGTCGGCGGGGAGCTGTTTTTT	CSASGPGQVGGELFF
TRBV29-1	TRBJ2-1	.	once	TGCAGCGTTTCCCAGCGGCTGACGGACAATGAGCAGTTCTTC	CSVSQRLTDNEQFF
TRBV7-6	TRBJ1-4	TRBD1	.	TGTGCCAGCAGCTCCCGGACAGGGGGCGCCGGAAAACTGTTTTTT	CASSSRTGGAGKLFF